This is a list of T cell receptor beta chains from one sample in a study of metastatic and nonmetastatic thyroid tumors. MiXCR re-clonotyped the PCR reads for TCRdb. The top ten hold over 9.5% of the sample, which has over 9,000 clones, approximately 12% seen once. Sequenced sample: blood. The receptor set was obtained from a female donor with papillary thyroid cancer or a benign thyroid nodule (not recorded which). Some clones in this sample may be carry-over from other donors' samples. Each CDR3 is given with its conserved first and last residue. The D gene is left open where the match is weak. The size field is filled for only some rows; it gives once, few, many or a size class.

TRBD1,TRBV30,medium-sized,TRBJ2-5,TGTGCCTGGAGTGTACTAGGGCGACAGGGGAGGGAGACCCAGTACTTC,CAWSVLGRQGRETQYF
.,TRBV6-5,medium-sized,TRBJ1-1,TGTGCCAGCAGTTACTCTGGCCAGGAAGCTTTCTTT,CASSYSGQEAFF
.,TRBV10-1,medium-sized,TRBJ1-4,TGCGCCAGCATTCGGGCAGGGGAAGGGAAACTGTTTTTT,CASIRAGEGKLFF
TRBD2,TRBV28,many,TRBJ2-7,TGTGCCAGCAGTTCAGGAGACCGCCAGGGTGGTTGGCCTAGCGGGACTTACGAGCAGTACTTC,CASSSGDRQGGWPSGTYEQYF
TRBD1,TRBV11-2,medium-sized,TRBJ2-7,TGTGCCAGCAGCCCAATCGGACAGGGGAGGCCCTACGAGCAGTACTTC,CASSPIGQGRPYEQYF
TRBD2,TRBV5-6,many,TRBJ2-5,TGTGCCAGCAGCTTGGCCCCGGGACTAGCGGGGGGGCAAGAGACCCAGTACTTC,CASSLAPGLAGGQETQYF
.,TRBV5-1,many,TRBJ2-7,TGCGCCAGCAGCTTGGAAGCTTACCTCTACGAGCAGTACTTC,CASSLEAYLYEQYF
.,TRBV6-1,.,TRBJ2-7,TGTGCCAGCACTAAGACAGGAGGTGGGGACGAGCAGTACTTC,CASTKTGGGDEQYF
.,TRBV19,many,TRBJ1-5,TGTGCCAGTAGTATTCGATGGGGTTGGGGAGAGAGACAGCCCCAGCATTTT,CASSIRWGWGERQPQHF
.,TRBV5-1,once,TRBJ2-7,TGCGCCAGCGGCTTCCGGCAGGGAAACGAGCAGTACTTC,CASGFRQGNEQYF
TRBD2,TRBV7-3,many,TRBJ2-2,TGTGCCAGCAGCTACGAGCGGGAGGGGGAGCTGTTTTTT,CASSYEREGELFF
TRBD1,TRBV5-1,many,TRBJ2-5,TGCGCCAGCAGCTTCACAGGGGGCCGGTACCAAGAGACCCAGTACTTC,CASSFTGGRYQETQYF
.,TRBV12-3/TRBV12-4,many,TRBJ2-1,TGTGCCAGCAGTTTACAGGGATCCACTTACAATGAGCAGTTCTTC,CASSLQGSTYNEQFF
.,TRBV9,many,TRBJ2-3,TGTGCCAGCAGCGTAGTCGGTAGCGCCTACACAGATACGCAGTATTTT,CASSVVGSAYTDTQYF
TRBD1,TRBV30,.,TRBJ1-4,TGTGCCTGGAGACAGGGGAGGGAGGGTGAAAAACTGTTTTTT,CAWRQGREGEKLFF
.,TRBV18,many,TRBJ1-3,TGTGCCAGCTCACCTGAGCGGCATATCACTGGAAACACCATATATTTT,CASSPERHITGNTIYF
.,TRBV24-1,medium-sized,TRBJ2-5,TGTGCCACCAGGAGGGGATCCCAAGAGACCCAGTACTTC,CATRRGSQETQYF
.,TRBV7-6,many,TRBJ2-1,TGTGCCAGCATCCCGGCGTTTGGGGAGTTCAATGAGCAGTTCTTC,CASIPAFGEFNEQFF
.,TRBV7-2,medium-sized,TRBJ1-6,TGTGCCAGCAGCTTAGCAAGGGGGGCAAGCTCACCCCTCCACTTT,CASSLARGASSPLHF
.,TRBV30,.,TRBJ2-3,TGTGCCTGGAGCGATTACCTCCCCGTGGCTATCTCCGTTTGGGCAGATACGCAGTATTTT,CAWSDYLPVAISVWADTQYF
TRBD2,TRBV9,many,TRBJ2-1,TGTGCCAGCAGCCAGGGGACTAGCGGCCCTAATGAGCAGTTCTTC,CASSQGTSGPNEQFF
TRBD2,TRBV20-1,many,TRBJ2-7,TGCAGTGCTATTGCGCGCGGCGGGAGGTCCCCCCGCGAGCAGTACTTC,CSAIARGGRSPREQYF
TRBD1,TRBV6-1,medium-sized,TRBJ1-6,TGTGCCAGCAGTGAAGTGGAGACAGGGGTATCCTATAATTCACCCCTCCACTTT,CASSEVETGVSYNSPLHF
TRBD1,TRBV24-1,many,TRBJ2-1,TGTGCCACCAGTGATCCCCCCCGACAGGGGTCCTACAATGAGCAGTTCTTC,CATSDPPRQGSYNEQFF
.,TRBV27,medium-sized,TRBJ1-6,TGTGCCAGCAGCCTAATTAATTCACCCCTCCACTTT,CASSLINSPLHF
.,TRBV6-5,medium-sized,TRBJ2-7,TGTGCCAGCAGTTACTCGCCAGAATACTACGAGCAGTACTTC,CASSYSPEYYEQYF
.,TRBV6-1,medium-sized,TRBJ2-2,TGTGCCAGCAGCGGGTACACCGGGGAGCTGTTTTTT,CASSGYTGELFF
.,TRBV12-3/TRBV12-4,medium-sized,TRBJ2-2,TGTGCCAGCAGTTTCAGGGTCGGGGAGCTGTTTTTT,CASSFRVGELFF
.,TRBV20-1,.,TRBJ2-2,TGCAGTGCTAGTTCTTGGAACACCGGGGATCTGTTTTTT,CSASSWNTGDLFF
.,TRBV27,medium-sized,TRBJ1-6,TGTGCCAGCAGTTCGACAAGGTTAGGAAATTCACCCCTCCACTTT,CASSSTRLGNSPLHF
.,TRBV19,many,TRBJ1-6,TGTGCCAGTAGTATAGGTGGGACCGATTCACCCCTCCACTTT,CASSIGGTDSPLHF
TRBD2,TRBV27,many,TRBJ2-1,TGTGCCAGCAGTTTAGCGACTAGCGGAAACAATGAGCAGTTCTTC,CASSLATSGNNEQFF
.,TRBV6-2/TRBV6-3,.,TRBJ2-1,TGTGCCAGCAGTCCGATTAGCTTGATCAGCTCCTACAATGAGCAGTTCTTC,CASSPISLISSYNEQFF
.,TRBV15,medium-sized,TRBJ2-4,TGTGCCACCGGGACTAGGACAGGGTTGGTTGGCATTCAGTACTTC,CATGTRTGLVGIQYF
.,TRBV6-1,many,TRBJ2-3,TGTGCCAGCAGTGAAGCGGAGGGCCGTACGCAGTATTTT,CASSEAEGRTQYF
.,TRBV4-1,medium-sized,TRBJ1-2,TGCGCCAGCAGCCCGGCGGGTGGGGGAACTAAGGATGGCTACACCTTC,CASSPAGGGTKDGYTF
TRBD2,TRBV15,many,TRBJ2-4,TGTGCCACCAGCAGAACTAGCGGAATAGGAGGAAACATTCAGTACTTC,CATSRTSGIGGNIQYF
.,TRBV20-1,many,TRBJ2-3,TGCAGTGCTAAGGGCGTCACAAGTCGGTGGGATACGCAGTATTTT,CSAKGVTSRWDTQYF
.,TRBV6-2/TRBV6-3,.,TRBJ2-2,TGTGCCAGCAGCTTACATGAGACAGCCGCGAACACCGGGGAGCTGTTTTTT,CASSLHETAANTGELFF
TRBD1,TRBV30,medium-sized,TRBJ2-7,TGTGCCTGGACGGGACAGGGGGCGGGGGAGCAGTACTTC,CAWTGQGAGEQYF
TRBD1,TRBV12-3/TRBV12-4,many,TRBJ1-4,TGCGCCAGCAGTAGGGTGACAGGGTCGGGTGAAAAACTGTTTTTT,CASSRVTGSGEKLFF
.,TRBV4-1,medium-sized,TRBJ1-6,TGCGCCAGCAGCCGCCGGGTCATTGGGTCTTCACCCCTCCACTTT,CASSRRVIGSSPLHF
TRBD1,TRBV7-9,many,TRBJ2-7,TGTGCCAGCAGCCCACGGACAGGGGACTACGAGCAGTACTTC,CASSPRTGDYEQYF
.,TRBV6-2/TRBV6-3,.,TRBJ2-1,TGTGCCATCAGGGAGTACAATGAGCAGTTCTTC,CAIREYNEQFF
TRBD2,TRBV9,many,TRBJ2-5,TGTGCCAGCAGCGTAGATTCTAGCGGGAGAGGGGGAGAGACCCAGTACTTC,CASSVDSSGRGGETQYF
.,TRBV6-1,medium-sized,TRBJ2-7,TGTGCCAGCACTGGATCTTACGAGCAGTACTTC,CASTGSYEQYF